This T cell receptor beta chain was observed in a study of siplizumab effects on memory and regulatory T cells. Study outcomes and limitations: Proliferating siplizumab-culture Treg suppressive function went unconfirmed.

The CDR3 is 15 residues long. V was pared by 2 bases and J by 7 bases, with 4 bases of the junction left unmatched. Germline CDR1 is SGHTA and CDR2 is FQGTGA. Measured with immunoSEQ multiplex PCR; TCRdb has only the in-frame clones, and not every one. Of approximately 92,000 clones listed, over 90% are singletons. About this clone: Antigen unknown.

This chain links TRBV7-3 with TRBJ2-1; 11 bases match TRBD1. Input material: non-Treg CD4+ T cells sorted from blood. This TCR was sampled from a human donor in good health. CDR3: CASSLRRDRGNEQFF. CDR3 sequence (DNA): TGTGCCAGCAGCTTACGCCGGGACAGGGGGAATGAGCAGTTCTTC.